Listed below are T cell receptor beta chains from one sample, sequenced in a study of cytomegalovirus exposure and HLA in healthy donors. Measured with immunoSEQ multiplex PCR; TCRdb has only the in-frame clones, and not every one. Of more than 80,000 clones in the sample, about 81% were seen once. Material for sequencing was PBMCs. The receptor source for this set is a male donor in good health and CMV-seropositive. Both conserved end residues are part of each CDR3.

J,V,CDR3
TRBJ1-6,TRBV5-1,CASSPWRGSADSPLHF
TRBJ2-7,TRBV19,CASSGTGVYEQYF
TRBJ1-1,TRBV18,CASSPDSYTEAFF
TRBJ1-5,TRBV11-2,CASSADFRATQPQHF
TRBJ1-1,TRBV7-2,CASSLREDTEAFF
TRBJ1-5,TRBV5-8,CASSFQGVVSNQPQHF
TRBJ2-7,TRBV28,CASSQGQGYEQYF
TRBJ1-3,TRBV7-2,CASSQGAPGNTIYF
TRBJ1-1,TRBV6-5,CATNSGGEAFF
TRBJ1-3,TRBV9,CASSVGQADSGNTIYF
TRBJ2-5,TRBV29-1,CSVGVAGGMETQYF
TRBJ2-5,TRBV4-2,CASRQTGGQETQYF
TRBJ1-1,TRBV5-1,CASSLGGGGTEAFF
TRBJ2-2,TRBV25-1,CASSLGVSGANTGELFF
TRBJ2-2,TRBV4-3,CASSPHGQWAGELFF
TRBJ2-3,TRBV4-2,CASSPRDNLAGEYTDTQYF
TRBJ1-5,TRBV19,CASSISQGAKPQHF
TRBJ1-2,TRBV5-8,CASSLPLDEGSFGGYTF
TRBJ2-7,TRBV7-9,CASSLVGFGSSYEQYF
TRBJ2-7,TRBV28,CASQEGSSYEQYF
TRBJ2-3,TRBV7-8,CASSSYPTPGTDTQYF
TRBJ2-3,TRBV7-2,CASSYTSGGDLATQYF
TRBJ2-3,TRBV25-1,CASRKGGGADTQYF
TRBJ2-7,TRBV7-9,CASSCGLAEMCEQYF
TRBJ2-7,TRBV6-6,CASRRTSGGHEQYF
TRBJ1-3,TRBV23-1,CASSQNPYSSGNTIYF
TRBJ1-3,TRBV28,CASSPPHRPSSGNTIYF
TRBJ2-3,TRBV4-3,CASSQTRYRGPGDTQYF
TRBJ1-1,TRBV28,CASRTLAVRPRPEAFF
TRBJ1-6,TRBV6-6,CASAQETPLHF
TRBJ2-1,TRBV28,CASSLLPGTSGPNNEQFF
TRBJ1-2,TRBV30,CAWRTGGGLIGYTF
TRBJ2-2,TRBV7-6,CASSFRGGTGELFF
TRBJ2-2,TRBV6-5,CASSYSRRGDTGELFF
TRBJ1-5,TRBV7-9,CASSGQNNQPQHF
TRBJ2-3,TRBV9,CASSSGRAGDTQYF
TRBJ1-1,TRBV20-1,CSLGQYEAFF
TRBJ2-1,TRBV5-1,CASSQQGEKQFF
TRBJ2-1,TRBV11-1,CASSPRLGPLNEQFF
-,TRBV28,CASSHFGVSYEQYF
TRBJ2-7,TRBV6-5,CASSLDLSSYEQYF
TRBJ1-1,TRBV4-2,CASSQEYRRHRTTEAFF